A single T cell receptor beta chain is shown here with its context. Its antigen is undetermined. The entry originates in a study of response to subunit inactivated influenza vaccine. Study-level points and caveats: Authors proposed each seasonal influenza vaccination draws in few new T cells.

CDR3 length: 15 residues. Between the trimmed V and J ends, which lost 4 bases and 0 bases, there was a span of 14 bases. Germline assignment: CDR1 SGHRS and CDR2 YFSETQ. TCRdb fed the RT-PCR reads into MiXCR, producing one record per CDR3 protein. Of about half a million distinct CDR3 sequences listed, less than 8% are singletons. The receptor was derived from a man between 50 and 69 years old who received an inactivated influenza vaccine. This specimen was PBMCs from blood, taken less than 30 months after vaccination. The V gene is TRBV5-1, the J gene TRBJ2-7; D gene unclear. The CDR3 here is CASSHPASSSYEQYF. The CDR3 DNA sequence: TGCGCCAGCAGCCACCCGGCGTCCTCCTCCTACGAGCAGTACTTC. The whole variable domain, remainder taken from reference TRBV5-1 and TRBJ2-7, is KAGVTQTPRYLIKTRGQQVTLSCSPISGHRSVSWYQQTPGQGLQFLFEYFSETQRNKGNFPGRFSGRQFSNSRSEMNVSTLELGDSALYLCASSHPASSSYEQYFGPGTRLTVT.